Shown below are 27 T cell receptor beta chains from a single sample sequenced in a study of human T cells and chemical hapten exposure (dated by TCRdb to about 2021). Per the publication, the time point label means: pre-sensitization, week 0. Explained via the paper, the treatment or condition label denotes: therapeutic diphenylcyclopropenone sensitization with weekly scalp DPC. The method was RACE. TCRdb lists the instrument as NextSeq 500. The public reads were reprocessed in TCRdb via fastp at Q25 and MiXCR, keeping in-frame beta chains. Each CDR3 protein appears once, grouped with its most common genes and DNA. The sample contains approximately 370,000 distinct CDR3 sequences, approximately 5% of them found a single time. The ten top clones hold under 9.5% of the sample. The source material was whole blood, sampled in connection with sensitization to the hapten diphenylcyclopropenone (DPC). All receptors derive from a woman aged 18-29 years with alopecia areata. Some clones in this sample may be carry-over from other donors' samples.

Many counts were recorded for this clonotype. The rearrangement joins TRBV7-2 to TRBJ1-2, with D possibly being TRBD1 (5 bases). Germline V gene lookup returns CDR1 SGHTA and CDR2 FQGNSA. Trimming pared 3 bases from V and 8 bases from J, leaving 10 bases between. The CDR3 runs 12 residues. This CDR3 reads CASSFDRYGYTF. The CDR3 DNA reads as TGTGCCAGCAGCTTCGACAGATACGGCTACACCTTC.

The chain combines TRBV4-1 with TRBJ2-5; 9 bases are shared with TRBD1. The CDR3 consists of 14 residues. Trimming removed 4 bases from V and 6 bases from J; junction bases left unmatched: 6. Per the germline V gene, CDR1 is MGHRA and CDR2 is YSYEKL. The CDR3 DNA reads TGCGCCAGCAGCCTACAGGGGGCGACCCAGACCCAGTACTTC. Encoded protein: CASSLQGATQTQYF.

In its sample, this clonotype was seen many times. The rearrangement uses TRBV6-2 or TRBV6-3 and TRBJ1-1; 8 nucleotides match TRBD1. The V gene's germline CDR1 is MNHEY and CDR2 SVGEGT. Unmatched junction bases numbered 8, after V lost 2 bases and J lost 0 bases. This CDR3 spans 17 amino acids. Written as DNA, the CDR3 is TGTGCCAGCAGTTACGTCAGGGGGCCCCTCATGAACACTGAAGCTTTCTTT. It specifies CASSYVRGPLMNTEAFF.

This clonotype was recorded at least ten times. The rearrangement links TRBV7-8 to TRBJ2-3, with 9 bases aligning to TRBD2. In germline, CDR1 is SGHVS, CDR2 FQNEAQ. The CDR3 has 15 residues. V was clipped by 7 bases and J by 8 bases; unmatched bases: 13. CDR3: CASTTPTSGHSTQYF. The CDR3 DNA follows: TGTGCCAGCACGACACCTACTAGCGGGCACTCTACGCAGTATTTT.

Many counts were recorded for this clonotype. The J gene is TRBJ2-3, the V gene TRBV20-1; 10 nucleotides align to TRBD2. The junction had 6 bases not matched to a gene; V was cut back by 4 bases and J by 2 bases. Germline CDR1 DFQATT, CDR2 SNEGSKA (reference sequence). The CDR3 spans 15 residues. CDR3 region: CSANGLADNTDTQYF. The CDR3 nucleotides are TGCAGTGCTAACGGACTAGCGGATAACACAGATACGCAGTATTTT.

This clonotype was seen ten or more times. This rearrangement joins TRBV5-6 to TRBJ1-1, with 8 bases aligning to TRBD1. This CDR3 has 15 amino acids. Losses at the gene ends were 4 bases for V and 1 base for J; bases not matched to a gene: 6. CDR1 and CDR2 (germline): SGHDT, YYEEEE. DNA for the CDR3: TGTGCCAGCAGCCGTGACAGGGGACGGAACACTGAAGCTTTCTTT. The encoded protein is CASSRDRGRNTEAFF.

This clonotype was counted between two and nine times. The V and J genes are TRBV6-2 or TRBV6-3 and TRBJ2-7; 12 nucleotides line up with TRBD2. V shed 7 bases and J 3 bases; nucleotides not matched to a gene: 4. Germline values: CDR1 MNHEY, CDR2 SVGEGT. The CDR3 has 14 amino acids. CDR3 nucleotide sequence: TGTGCCAGCACCGGACTAGCGGGAAACTACGAGCAGTACTTC. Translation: CASTGLAGNYEQYF.

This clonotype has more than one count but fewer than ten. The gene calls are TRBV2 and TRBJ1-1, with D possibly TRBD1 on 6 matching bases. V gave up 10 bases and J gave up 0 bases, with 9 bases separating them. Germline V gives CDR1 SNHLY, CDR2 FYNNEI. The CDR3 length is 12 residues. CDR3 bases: TGTGCCACCACAGGGATGAACACTGAAGCTTTCTTT. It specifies CATTGMNTEAFF.

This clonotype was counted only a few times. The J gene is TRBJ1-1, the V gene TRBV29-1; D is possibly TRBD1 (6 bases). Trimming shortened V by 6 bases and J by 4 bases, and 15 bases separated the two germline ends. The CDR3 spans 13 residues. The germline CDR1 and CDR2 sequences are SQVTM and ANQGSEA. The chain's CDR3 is CSVARGLATEAFF. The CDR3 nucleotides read TGCAGCGTGGCCAGGGGTTTGGCCACTGAAGCTTTCTTT. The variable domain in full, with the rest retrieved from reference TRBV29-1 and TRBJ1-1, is SAVISQKPSRDICQRGTSLTIQCQVDSQVTMMFWYRQQPGQSLTLIATANQGSEATYESGFVIDKFPISRPNLTFSTLTVSNMSPEDSSIYLCSVARGLATEAFFGQGTRLTVV.

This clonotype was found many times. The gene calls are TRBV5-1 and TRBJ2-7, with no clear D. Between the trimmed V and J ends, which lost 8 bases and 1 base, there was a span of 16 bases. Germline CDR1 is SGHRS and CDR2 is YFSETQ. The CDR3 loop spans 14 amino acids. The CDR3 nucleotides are TGCGCCAGTACCTTACAGAAACCGTCCTACGAGCAGTACTTC. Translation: CASTLQKPSYEQYF.

CDR3 region: CASSVGELDRRAFF. The CDR3 coding sequence is TGTGCCAGCAGCGTAGGGGAACTAGATCGGCGGGCTTTCTTT. The V gene is TRBV9, the J gene TRBJ1-1; D gene unclear. The germline V and J ends were trimmed by 0 bases and 11 bases, with 17 bases remaining between them. The CDR3 consists of 14 residues. Germline-derived CDR1 and CDR2 are SGDLS and YYNGEE.

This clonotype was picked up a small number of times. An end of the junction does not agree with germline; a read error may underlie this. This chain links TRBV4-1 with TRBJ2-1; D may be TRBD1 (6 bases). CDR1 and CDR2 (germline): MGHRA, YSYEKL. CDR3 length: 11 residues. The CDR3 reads CASSQGTEPVF. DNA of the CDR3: TGCGCCAGCAGCCAAGGGACAGAGCCTGTCTTC.

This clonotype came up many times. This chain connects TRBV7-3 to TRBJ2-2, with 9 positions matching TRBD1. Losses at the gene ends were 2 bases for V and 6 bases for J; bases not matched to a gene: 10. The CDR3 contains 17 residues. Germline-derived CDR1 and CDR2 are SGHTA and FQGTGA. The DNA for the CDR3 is TGTGCCAGCAGCTTATTAGCCCCGGGACAGGGCCCCGGGGAGCTGTTTTTT. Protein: CASSLLAPGQGPGELFF.

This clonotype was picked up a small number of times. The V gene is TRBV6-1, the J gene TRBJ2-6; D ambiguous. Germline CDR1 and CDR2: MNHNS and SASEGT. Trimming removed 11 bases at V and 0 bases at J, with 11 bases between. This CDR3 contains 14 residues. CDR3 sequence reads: CAGARFSGANVLTF. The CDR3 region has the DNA TGTGCCGGCGCAAGGTTCTCTGGGGCCAACGTCCTGACTTTC.

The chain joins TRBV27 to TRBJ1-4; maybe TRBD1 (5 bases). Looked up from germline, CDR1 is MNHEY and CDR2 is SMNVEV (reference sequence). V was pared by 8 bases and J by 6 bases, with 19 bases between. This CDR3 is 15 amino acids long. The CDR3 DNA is TGTGCCAGCGGGACTCGACGACTGAAGGATGAAAAACTGTTTTTT. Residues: CASGTRRLKDEKLFF.

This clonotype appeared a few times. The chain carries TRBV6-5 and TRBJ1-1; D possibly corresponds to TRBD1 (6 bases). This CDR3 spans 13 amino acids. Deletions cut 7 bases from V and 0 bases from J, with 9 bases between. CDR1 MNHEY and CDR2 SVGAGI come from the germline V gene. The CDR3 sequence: CASMRTVNTEAFF. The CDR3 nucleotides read TGTGCCAGCATGCGGACAGTGAACACTGAAGCTTTCTTT.

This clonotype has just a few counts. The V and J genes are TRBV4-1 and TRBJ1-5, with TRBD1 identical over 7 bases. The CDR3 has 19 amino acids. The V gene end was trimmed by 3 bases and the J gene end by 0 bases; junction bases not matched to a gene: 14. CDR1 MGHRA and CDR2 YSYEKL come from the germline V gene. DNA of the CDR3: TGCGCCAGCAGCCAGCTTAATTTGATCCGGGACAGTAGCAATCAGCCCCAGCATTTT. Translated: CASSQLNLIRDSSNQPQHF.

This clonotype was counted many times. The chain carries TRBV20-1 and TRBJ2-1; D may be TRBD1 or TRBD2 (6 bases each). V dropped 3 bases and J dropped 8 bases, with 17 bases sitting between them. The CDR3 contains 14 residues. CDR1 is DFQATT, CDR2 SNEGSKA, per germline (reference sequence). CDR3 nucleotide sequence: TGCAGTGCTAGGAGGGGGGACCCTAGGGATGAGCAGTTCTTC. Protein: CSARRGDPRDEQFF.

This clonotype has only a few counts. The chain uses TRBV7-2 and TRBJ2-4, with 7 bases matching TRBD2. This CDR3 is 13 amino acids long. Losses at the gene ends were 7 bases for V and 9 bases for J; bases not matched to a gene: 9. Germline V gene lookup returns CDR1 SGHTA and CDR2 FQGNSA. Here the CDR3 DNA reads TGTGCCAGCACCCGAATAGCGGGTGGCATTCAGTACTTC. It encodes CASTRIAGGIQYF. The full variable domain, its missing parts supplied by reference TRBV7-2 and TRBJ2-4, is GAGVSQSPSNKVTEKGKDVELRCDPISGHTALYWYRQSLGQGLEFLIYFQGNSAPDKSGLPSDRFSAERTGGSVSTLTIQRTQQEDSAVYLCASTRIAGGIQYFGAGTRLSVL.

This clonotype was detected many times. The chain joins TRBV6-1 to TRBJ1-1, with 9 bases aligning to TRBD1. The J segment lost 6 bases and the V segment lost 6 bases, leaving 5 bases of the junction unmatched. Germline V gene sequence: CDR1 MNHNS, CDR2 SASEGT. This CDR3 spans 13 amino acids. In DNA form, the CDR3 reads TGTGCCAGCAGCCGGACAGGGGAGGCTGAAGCTTTCTTT. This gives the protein CASSRTGEAEAFF.

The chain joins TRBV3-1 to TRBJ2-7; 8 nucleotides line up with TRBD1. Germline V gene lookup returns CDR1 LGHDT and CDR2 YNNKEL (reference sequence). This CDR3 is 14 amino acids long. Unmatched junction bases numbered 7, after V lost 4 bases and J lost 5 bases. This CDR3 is CASSPLTGADEQYF. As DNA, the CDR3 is TGTGCCAGCAGCCCCTTGACAGGGGCCGACGAGCAGTACTTC.

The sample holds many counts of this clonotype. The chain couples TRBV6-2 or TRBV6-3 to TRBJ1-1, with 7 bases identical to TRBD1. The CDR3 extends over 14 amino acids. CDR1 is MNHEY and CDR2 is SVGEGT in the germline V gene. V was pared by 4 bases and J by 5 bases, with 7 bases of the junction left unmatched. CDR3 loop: CASSLDRKRTEAFF. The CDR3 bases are TGTGCCAGCAGTTTGGACAGGAAAAGGACTGAAGCTTTCTTT.

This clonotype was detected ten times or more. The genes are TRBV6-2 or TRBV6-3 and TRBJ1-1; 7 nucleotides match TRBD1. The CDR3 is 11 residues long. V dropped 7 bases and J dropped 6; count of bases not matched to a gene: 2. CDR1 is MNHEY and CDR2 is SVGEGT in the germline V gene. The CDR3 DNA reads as TGTGCCAGCAATCAGGGGGCTGAAGCTTTCTTT. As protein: CASNQGAEAFF.

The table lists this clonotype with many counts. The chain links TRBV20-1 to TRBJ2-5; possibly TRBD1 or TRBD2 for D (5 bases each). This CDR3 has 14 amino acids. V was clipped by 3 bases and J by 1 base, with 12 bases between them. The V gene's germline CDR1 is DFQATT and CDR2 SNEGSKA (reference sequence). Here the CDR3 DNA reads TGCAGTGCTAGTGGGGGTCTCATCCAAGAGACCCAGTACTTC. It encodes CSASGGLIQETQYF.

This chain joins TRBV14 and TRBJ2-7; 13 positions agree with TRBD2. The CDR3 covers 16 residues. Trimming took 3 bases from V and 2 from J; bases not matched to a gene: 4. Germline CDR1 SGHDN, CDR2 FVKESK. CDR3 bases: TGTGCCAGCAGCCAGACTAGCGGGGGGCCACCCTACGAGCAGTACTTC. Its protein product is CASSQTSGGPPYEQYF.

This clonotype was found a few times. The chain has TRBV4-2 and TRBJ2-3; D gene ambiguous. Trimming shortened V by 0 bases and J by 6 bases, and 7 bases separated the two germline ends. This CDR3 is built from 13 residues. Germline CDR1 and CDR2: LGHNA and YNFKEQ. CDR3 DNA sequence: TGTGCCAGCAGCCAAGATCCGGCGGATACGCAGTATTTT. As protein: CASSQDPADTQYF.

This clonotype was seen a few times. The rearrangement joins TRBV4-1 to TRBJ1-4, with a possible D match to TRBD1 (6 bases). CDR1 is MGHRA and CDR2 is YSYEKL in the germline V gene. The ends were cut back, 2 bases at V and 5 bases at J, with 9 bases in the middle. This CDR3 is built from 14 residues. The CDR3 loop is CASSQTGINEKLFF. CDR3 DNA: TGCGCCAGCAGCCAAACAGGGATCAATGAAAAACTGTTTTTT.